This TCR beta chain was identified during a study of blood T cells in healthy people across ages. Study results and caveats: Relative to aged donors, long-lived donors carried more naive CD4+ cells and displayed higher diversity. Observed TCR beta diversity showed a strong correlation with the percentage of naive T cells as measured by flow cytometry.

About this clonotype itself: Its specificity is not known.

Using a J-beta primer mix together with a sample-barcoded 5' primer, a second PCR was run for roughly 6 to 12 cycles. TCRdb called the 5' RACE reads again in MiXCR, with one record for every CDR3 protein. The sample comprises roughly 1,500,000 distinct CDR3 sequences, roughly a third of which are singletons, and over 9% rests with the top ten. The sequencing sample was made of blood. This sequence originates from a young woman in good health.

The CDR3 here is CASSELLRNMYF. Written as DNA, the CDR3 is TGTGCCAGCAGTGAATTGTTAAGGAACATGTACTTC. The chain has TRBV25-1 and TRBJ2-5; D gene unclear. This CDR3 comprises 12 residues. Germline assignment: CDR1 MGHDK and CDR2 SYGVNS. V lost 1 base to trimming and J lost 13 bases, with 13 bases between them.